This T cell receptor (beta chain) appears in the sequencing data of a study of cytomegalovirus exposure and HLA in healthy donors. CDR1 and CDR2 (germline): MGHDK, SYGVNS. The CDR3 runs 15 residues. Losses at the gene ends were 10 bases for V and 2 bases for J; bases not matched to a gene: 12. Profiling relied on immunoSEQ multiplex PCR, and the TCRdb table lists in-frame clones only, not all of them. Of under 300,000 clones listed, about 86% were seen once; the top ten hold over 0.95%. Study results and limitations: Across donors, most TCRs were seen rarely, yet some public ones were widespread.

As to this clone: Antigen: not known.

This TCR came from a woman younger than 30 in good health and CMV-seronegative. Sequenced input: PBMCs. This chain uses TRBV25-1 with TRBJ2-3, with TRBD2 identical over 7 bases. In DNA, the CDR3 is TGTGCCACGCTGGGGGGGAGGTTGGACACAGATACGCAGTATTTT. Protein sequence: CATLGGRLDTDTQYF.